The T cell receptor beta chain under discussion was sequenced for a study of cytomegalovirus exposure and HLA in healthy donors. General study findings and limits: Per a prior analysis, the majority of TCR beta V segments were productive roughly 87% or roughly 30% of the time. TRBV6-2, TRBV6-3 and some other V segments were excluded as indistinguishable. After further analysis at a later stage, 15,000 to 20,000 TCR beta sequences were associated with HLA alleles at 0.05 false discovery rate.

This clone was counted between two and nine times. Its target is unknown. The PCR employed 60 Vbeta primers together with 13 Jbeta primers. The data were produced by immunoSEQ multiplex PCR, yet TCRdb's version contains in-frame clones alone and is incomplete. Found here are about 110,000 clones, approximately 78% of them singletons; the top ten hold roughly 8.2%. Germline CDR1 is SQVTM and CDR2 is ANQGSEA. The V and J ends lost 7 bases and 8 bases respectively, with 14 bases between them. The length of the CDR3 is 11 residues. The sequence derives from a middle-aged woman in good health and CMV-seropositive. This sequence joins TRBV29-1 and TRBJ1-1; D perhaps matches TRBD1 (6 bases). The sequencing input was PBMCs. This chain's CDR3 is CSGRGQAEAFF. As DNA, the CDR3 is TGCAGCGGGCGGGGGCAGGCAGAAGCTTTCTTT.